This T cell receptor (beta chain) derives from a study of T cell changes during pregnancy in multiple sclerosis. Produced via immunoSEQ multiplex PCR; TCRdb's table is partial and in-frame only. The sample shows over 55,000 clones, 85% to 95% of them seen only once. Per the germline V gene, CDR1 is SNHLY and CDR2 is FYNNEI. This CDR3 comprises 15 residues. Between the trimmed V and J ends, which lost 9 bases and 0 bases, there was a span of 16 bases. The receptor was derived from a female donor with multiple sclerosis, enrolled in a pregnancy study. V is TRBV2 and J is TRBJ2-3, with D maybe TRBD1 (6 bases). This sample comprised CD8+ T cells from peripheral blood mononuclear cells, obtained in the third trimester of pregnancy. This CDR3 is CASKSYGTSTDTQYF. Here the CDR3 DNA reads TGTGCCAGTAAGAGTTACGGGACAAGCACAGATACGCAGTATTTT.